The clone carrying this TCR beta chain was counted between two and nine times. Its cognate antigen is unknown. The data are from a study of beta chain features in type 1 diabetes. J gave up 4 bases and V 3 bases, and 8 bases lay outside the gene matches. The CDR3 consists of 16 residues. Germline CDR1 and CDR2: KGHSH and LQKENI. Study outcomes and limitations: More deletions and fewer insertions at VDJ junctions were seen in type 1 diabetes patients. Across all four CD4+ subsets, people with type 1 diabetes showed modestly shorter TCRB CDR3s.

Sequenced material consisted of expressed TCRB transcripts (all of the isolated RNA was reverse transcribed). This table comes from immunoSEQ multiplex PCR, and its TCRdb copy is limited to in-frame clones, with some not included. Among around 250,000 clones listed, 11% to 15% were seen once. The chain links TRBV18 to TRBJ1-2, with 10 nucleotides matching TRBD1. The TCR was taken from a young man with type 1 diabetes. The sequencing input was naive CD4+ T cells from blood. This chain's CDR3 is CASSPRQGADTYGYTF. CDR3 DNA sequence: TGTGCCAGCTCACCCAGACAGGGGGCGGACACCTATGGCTACACCTTC.